These 15 T cell receptor beta chains were all obtained from the same sample, sequenced in a study of shared clonotypes between healthy human individuals (dated by TCRdb to about 2020). To prepare the library, the immunoSEQ multiplex PCR assay was applied. The source is immuneACCESS, and TCRdb retained only in-frame sequences with V and J called. Part of the clones is not carried over; for the studies checked, unresolved V genes explain less than half of this, and the remainder is unexplained. Within this sample are about 980,000 clones, with approximately 80% of them counted one time only. The ten largest clonotypes hold over 1.3% of the sample. The sample was memory CD4+ T cells sorted from blood. The cell subset or site label for this specimen denotes: CD45RA-negative fraction. The origin of the receptors is a man between 18 and 35 years old in good health.

The chain joins TRBV19 to TRBJ2-1; maybe TRBD1 (6 bases). V lost 3 bases and J lost 2, with 17 bases in between. The CDR3 runs 17 residues. Germline CDR1 reads LNHDA; CDR2 reads SQIVND (reference sequence). CDR3 DNA sequence: TGTGCCAGTAGTATGGGCGACAGGCTTTTAACCTACAATGAGCAGTTCTTC. This encodes CASSMGDRLLTYNEQFF.

To note about this clone: This sample also contains other DNA sequences that code for the same CDR3. This chain connects TRBV4-2 to TRBJ2-3, with TRBD2 matching 12 bases. V lost 3 bases and J lost 3; bases outside the gene matches: 4. This CDR3 comprises 16 residues. Germline V gene data show CDR1 as LGHNA and CDR2 as YNFKEQ. CDR3: CASSQGTSGLTDTQYF. The CDR3 bases are TGTGCCAGCAGCCAGGGGACTAGCGGGCTGACAGATACGCAGTATTTT.

This clone was counted ten times or more. This chain links TRBV4-1 with TRBJ1-3, with unresolved D. V was trimmed by 0 bases and J by 0 bases, leaving 6 bases between them. Germline V gives CDR1 MGHRA, CDR2 YSYEKL. The CDR3 sequence is 15 residues long. CDR3 sequence reads: CASSQEQFSGNTIYF. In DNA form, the CDR3 reads TGCGCCAGCAGCCAAGAACAGTTCTCTGGAAACACCATATATTTT.

This clone was observed a single time. The chain is built from TRBV2 and TRBJ2-2; tentatively, D is TRBD1 (6 bases). The V end lost 6 bases, the J end lost 4 bases, and 12 bases lay between the germline ends. Germline-derived CDR1 and CDR2 are SNHLY and FYNNEI. CDR3 length: 14 residues. Here the CDR3 DNA reads TGTGCCAGCAGATTGCAGGGGACCACCGGGGAGCTGTTTTTT. Translation gives CASRLQGTTGELFF.

This clone came up many times. The chain's CDR3 is CASSLRGENSPLHF. In DNA form, the CDR3 reads TGTGCCAGCAGCTTACGAGGGGAAAATTCACCCCTCCACTTT. The gene calls are TRBV7-9 and TRBJ1-6, with D maybe TRBD1 (5 bases). The CDR3 sequence is 14 residues long. The V end lost 2 bases, the J end lost 7 bases, and 9 bases lay between the germline ends. Germline values: CDR1 SEHNR, CDR2 FQNEAQ (reference sequence).

This chain connects TRBV14 to TRBJ1-3; no clear D gene. This CDR3 is 15 amino acids long. CDR1 is SGHDN, CDR2 FVKESK, per germline. V was cut by 1 base and J by 0 bases, with 7 bases left in between. This CDR3 is CASSQGISSGNTIYF. The CDR3 nucleotides read TGTGCCAGCAGCCAAGGGATTAGCTCTGGAAACACCATATATTTT.

The genes are TRBV7-8 and TRBJ2-5, with 12 bases matching TRBD1. The CDR3 spans 15 residues. Germline V lookup: CDR1 SGHVS, CDR2 FQNEAQ. The V and J ends lost 5 bases and 5 bases, in that order; junction bases with no gene match: 6. The CDR3 nucleotides read TGTGCCAGCAGCACCGGGACAGGGGGCGGGGAGACCCAGTACTTC. Its translation is CASSTGTGGGETQYF.

The V gene is TRBV6-1, the J gene TRBJ1-1; no clear D gene. The ends were cut back, 7 bases at V and 4 bases at J, with 16 bases in the middle. CDR1 MNHNS and CDR2 SASEGT come from the germline V gene. The CDR3 has 14 residues. The CDR3 region has the DNA TGTGCCAGCATCCTGGACTTGACGGTCACTGAAGCTTTCTTT. Its translation is CASILDLTVTEAFF.

The chain recombines TRBV11-2 with TRBJ2-5; 8 bases map to TRBD1. Germline CDR1 reads SGHAT; CDR2 reads FQNNGV. After removal of 3 bases from V and 1 base from J, the junction contained 1 base not matched to a gene. The CDR3 totals 14 residues. The chain's CDR3 is CASSFQGAQETQYF. In DNA, the CDR3 is TGTGCCAGCAGCTTTCAGGGGGCCCAAGAGACCCAGTACTTC.

The chain joins TRBV5-4 to TRBJ2-6, with D possibly being TRBD1 or TRBD2 (6 bases each). Germline V CDR1 and CDR2: SGHNT, YYREEE (reference sequence). The CDR3 is 18 amino acids. Trimming took 5 bases from V and 0 from J, leaving 18 bases between them. DNA of the CDR3: TGTGCCAGCAGTTCCCCGGGGGCAGGTAACTCTGGGGCCAACGTCCTGACTTTC. It specifies CASSSPGAGNSGANVLTF.

The V gene is TRBV6-5, the J gene TRBJ2-5, with D perhaps matching TRBD1 (6 bases). Looked up from germline, CDR1 is MNHEY and CDR2 is SVGAGI. The CDR3 totals 15 residues. Trimming cost V 5 bases and J 5 bases, with 18 bases left between them. CDR3 DNA: TGTGCCAGCAGTCTCAGGGGACCCTCTTGGGAGACCCAGTACTTC. Translation gives CASSLRGPSWETQYF.

Note on this clone: The sample contains more than one DNA sequence encoding this CDR3. The chain has TRBV5-1 and TRBJ2-5; a weak D match, TRBD2 (6 bases). Germline V gene sequence: CDR1 SGHRS, CDR2 YFSETQ. CDR3 size: 13 residues. The V gene lost 0 bases and the J gene lost 4 bases, with 7 bases spanning the gap. This CDR3 is CASSLGGGETQYF. The CDR3 DNA reads as TGCGCCAGCAGCTTGGGGGGAGGAGAGACCCAGTACTTC.

This clone was detected only a few times. The same CDR3 also results from other DNA sequences found in this sample. The J gene is TRBJ1-1, the V gene TRBV5-1; D is possibly TRBD1 (6 bases). CDR3 size: 13 residues. CDR1 and CDR2 from the germline V gene are SGHRS and YFSETQ. The ends were cut back, 4 bases at V and 2 bases at J, with 9 bases in the middle. The CDR3 sequence: CASSQQGNTEAFF. The CDR3 DNA is TGCGCCAGCAGCCAACAGGGTAACACTGAAGCTTTCTTT.

This clone was recorded a few times. DNA for the CDR3: TGTGCCAGCAGCCAAGTACAGGGTGGGTCCTATAATTCACCCCTCCACTTT. This codes for CASSQVQGGSYNSPLHF. V usage is TRBV5-4 and J usage is TRBJ1-6; possible D gene TRBD1, 6 bases. Germline lookup yields CDR1 SGHNT and CDR2 YYREEE (reference sequence). V shed 4 bases and J shed 1 base, with 15 bases lying between them. The CDR3 is 17 amino acids.

V and J are TRBV6-5 and TRBJ2-1, with D perhaps assigned TRBD1 or TRBD2 (6 bases each). From germline, CDR1 is MNHEY and CDR2 SVGAGI. CDR3 length: 16 residues. The ends were cut back, 0 bases at V and 5 bases at J, with 14 bases in the middle. In nucleotides, the CDR3 is TGTGCCAGCAGTTACTCGACCGGGGGCCCTAACAATGAGCAGTTCTTC. As protein: CASSYSTGGPNNEQFF.